These 18 T cell receptor beta chains originate from one sample sequenced in a study of OX40 agonist ivuxolimab in advanced cancers. Profiled with immunoSEQ multiplex PCR; TCRdb holds only in-frame clones, not every one. The repertoire holds under 50,000 clones, roughly 85% seen once, with 7.9% in the top ten. The sample was CD4+ or CD8+ T cells sorted from blood, taken in a trial of the OX40 agonist ivuxolimab. Receptors originate from an adult with an advanced solid tumor such as melanoma, head and neck, liver or kidney cancer.

The chain uses TRBV11-2 and TRBJ1-2; 7 bases fit TRBD1. The CDR3 has 13 amino acids. CDR1 and CDR2 (germline): SGHAT, FQNNGV. V was pared by 4 bases and J by 7 bases, with 6 bases of the junction left unmatched. CDR3 loop: CASSSPTGAGYTF. CDR3 in DNA: TGTGCCAGCAGCTCGCCAACAGGGGCTGGCTACACCTTC.

The chain is built from TRBV7-7 and TRBJ2-2, with D tentatively TRBD1 (5 bases). CDR1 is SSHAT and CDR2 is FNYEAQ in the germline V gene (reference sequence). CDR3 length equals 15 residues. Trimming took off 3 bases at V and 4 bases at J, with 12 bases between the two ends. This CDR3 is CASSFSVQVTGELFF. For the CDR3, the DNA is TGTGCCAGCAGCTTTTCTGTACAGGTCACCGGGGAGCTGTTTTTT.

This chain connects TRBV7-9 to TRBJ1-6; D possibly corresponds to TRBD1 (6 bases). This CDR3 contains 15 residues. Trimming left V 0 bases short and J 10 bases short, with 13 bases between. Germline V gives CDR1 SEHNR, CDR2 FQNEAQ (reference sequence). CDR3 DNA sequence: TGTGCCAGCAGCTTAGCGGTGGGGGGGGCATCACCCCTCCACTTT. This encodes CASSLAVGGASPLHF.

The rearrangement uses TRBV11-2 and TRBJ2-7, with D possibly being TRBD1 or TRBD2 (5 bases each). The CDR3 runs to 15 residues. Germline CDR1 and CDR2: SGHAT and FQNNGV. V lost 2 bases and J lost 2, with 13 bases in between. DNA for the CDR3: TGTGCCAGCAGCTTAACCTCTAGCAGGGCCTACGAGCAGTACTTC. Residues: CASSLTSSRAYEQYF.

V gene TRBV5-1 combines with J gene TRBJ1-4; weak D call: TRBD1 (6 bases). This CDR3 is 14 amino acids long. Trimming stripped 4 bases from V and 1 base from J, with 8 bases between. From germline, CDR1 is SGHRS and CDR2 YFSETQ. In nucleotides, the CDR3 is TGCGCCAGCAGCATACAGGGAACTAATGAAAAACTGTTTTTT. It yields the protein CASSIQGTNEKLFF.

V is TRBV9 and J is TRBJ2-7; D is possibly TRBD1 or TRBD2 (5 bases each). This CDR3 contains 14 residues. Germline values: CDR1 SGDLS, CDR2 YYNGEE. The V and J ends lost 2 bases and 2 bases respectively, with 11 bases between them. The CDR3 nucleotides read TGTGCCAGCAGCGTGGGGACGGACGCCTACGAGCAGTACTTC. Protein: CASSVGTDAYEQYF.

V is TRBV2 and J is TRBJ1-1, with D perhaps matching TRBD1 (6 bases). Trimming pared 5 bases from V and 0 bases from J, leaving 13 bases between. The CDR3 consists of 15 residues. CDR1 and CDR2 (germline): SNHLY, FYNNEI. The CDR3 DNA is TGTGCCAGCAGTTCCCCGGGGGCCATGAACACTGAAGCTTTCTTT. Protein sequence: CASSSPGAMNTEAFF. The full variable domain, completed using reference TRBV2 and TRBJ1-1, is EPEVTQTPSHQVTQMGQEVILRCVPISNHLYFYWYRQILGQKVEFLVSFYNNEISEKSEIFDDQFSVERPDGSNFTLKIRSTKLEDSAMYFCASSSPGAMNTEAFFGQGTRLTVV.

The chain uses TRBV7-6 and TRBJ2-7; 8 bases map to TRBD2. This CDR3 comprises 15 residues. Germline values: CDR1 SGHVS, CDR2 FNYEAQ. J gave up 0 bases and V 5 bases, and 6 bases lay outside the gene matches. The CDR3 DNA reads as TGTGCCAGCAGCCTGACTAGCGATCCCTCCTACGAGCAGTACTTC. It codes for CASSLTSDPSYEQYF.

The chain employs TRBV7-2 and TRBJ2-7; TRBD2 is a possible D gene (5 bases). Trimming took 2 bases from V and 3 from J, leaving 14 bases between them. The CDR3 has 15 residues. Germline-derived CDR1 and CDR2 are SGHTA and FQGNSA. CDR3 amino acids: CASSLPAGGHYEQYF. For the CDR3, the DNA is TGTGCCAGCAGCTTACCGGCCGGAGGCCACTACGAGCAGTACTTC.

This CDR3 is CASSQATSGRRGNEQFF. CDR3 in DNA: TGTGCCAGCAGCCAGGCTACTAGCGGGAGACGAGGCAATGAGCAGTTCTTC. V and J are TRBV4-2 and TRBJ2-1; 11 bases are a match to TRBD2. This CDR3 spans 17 amino acids. V gave up 3 bases and J gave up 6 bases; unmatched junction bases: 10. Germline V gene sequence: CDR1 LGHNA, CDR2 YNFKEQ.

V gene TRBV6-5 combines with J gene TRBJ2-2; the D gene is possibly TRBD1 (6 bases). The CDR3 has 15 amino acids. The V and J ends lost 0 bases and 7 bases respectively, with 12 bases between them. Germline V gene lookup returns CDR1 MNHEY and CDR2 SVGAGI. The CDR3 nucleotides read TGTGCCAGCAGTTACTCGCCAGGGGCGGGCGGGGAGCTGTTTTTT. It yields the protein CASSYSPGAGGELFF.

The gene calls are TRBV6-6 and TRBJ1-3; 7 nucleotides align to TRBD1. This CDR3 is 15 amino acids long. V gave up 2 bases and J gave up 2 bases; unmatched junction bases: 3. Germline V gene lookup returns CDR1 MNHNY and CDR2 SVGAGI (reference sequence). This CDR3 reads CASSYGQATGNTIYF. For the CDR3, the DNA is TGTGCCAGCAGTTACGGACAGGCTACTGGAAACACCATATATTTT.

This clone was observed a few times. CDR3 nucleotide sequence: TGTGCCAGTAGTAGGGCGGTCTCCTACAATGAGCAGTTCTTC. This sequence encodes CASSRAVSYNEQFF. The chain joins TRBV19 to TRBJ2-1; D unclear. The CDR3 loop spans 14 amino acids. Germline lookup yields CDR1 LNHDA and CDR2 SQIVND (reference sequence). Trimming took off 4 bases at V and 0 bases at J, with 7 bases between the two ends.

The CDR3 DNA follows: TGCAGTGCTACCCCGACCCTAGAAGCTTTCTTT. Protein: CSATPTLEAFF. The rearrangement joins TRBV20-1 to TRBJ1-1; D unclear. Germline V lookup: CDR1 DFQATT, CDR2 SNEGSKA (reference sequence). This CDR3 comprises 11 residues. Trimming stripped 4 bases from V and 8 bases from J, with 11 bases between.

This chain links TRBV5-4 with TRBJ1-1; 8 bases map to TRBD1. The CDR3 totals 15 residues. Trimming removed 4 bases from V and 3 bases from J; junction bases left unmatched: 8. CDR1 is SGHNT and CDR2 is YYREEE in the germline V gene (reference sequence). The CDR3 protein is CASSPYRGGDTEAFF. In nucleotides, the CDR3 is TGTGCCAGCAGCCCTTACAGGGGGGGGGACACTGAAGCTTTCTTT.

In this sample, this clone turned up a few times. The chain is built from TRBV7-8 and TRBJ1-2; D not certain. Trimming took 4 bases from V and 4 from J, leaving 13 bases between them. The CDR3 has 14 residues. Germline CDR1 is SGHVS and CDR2 is FQNEAQ. In DNA form, the CDR3 reads TGTGCCAGCAGCTCCGGACGGGAGGTCTATGGCTACACCTTC. Translating gives CASSSGREVYGYTF.

The CDR3 sequence: CASSLGPETMGETQYF. CDR3 nucleotides: TGCGCCAGCAGTTTAGGGCCGGAGACGATGGGGGAGACCCAGTACTTC. The chain uses TRBV5-1 and TRBJ2-5, with unresolved D. CDR1 and CDR2 from the germline V gene are SGHRS and YFSETQ. The CDR3 consists of 16 residues. V was clipped by 5 bases and J by 5 bases, with 22 bases between them.

The chain joins TRBV27 to TRBJ2-4; D uncertain. This CDR3 is 13 amino acids long. V dropped 5 bases and J dropped 0 bases, with 5 bases sitting between them. In germline, CDR1 is MNHEY, CDR2 SMNVEV (reference sequence). This chain's CDR3 is CASSELAKNIQYF. Written as DNA, the CDR3 is TGTGCCAGCAGTGAGCTAGCCAAAAACATTCAGTACTTC.